The T cell receptor (beta chain) described here comes from a study of T cells in Graves' hyperthyroidism and ophthalmopathy. The V end was cut by 1 base, the J end by 6 bases, with 16 bases between. CDR1 and CDR2 from the germline V gene are MGHRA and YSYEKL. This CDR3 comprises 15 residues. Study findings and constraints: Ophthalmopathy onset followed model prediction by a median roughly six months. In blood, most of the thyroid clonotypes expanded above 0.001 were also present. Separating ophthalmopathy from stable hyperthyroidism was achieved by a 13 V-J model.

Template material for amplifying TCR beta CDR3 regions consisted of RNA transcripts. During a first-round RT-PCR of the TCR CDR3, the HTBI primer set was used. TCRdb reprocessed the multiplex PCR reads via MiXCR and lists one record per CDR3 protein. The profile covers 350,000 to 400,000 distinct CDR3 sequences, with about 18% appearing a single time and 3.7% taken by the ten largest. A word on this clonotype: Its antigen is still unknown.

The clonotype was recovered from a woman aged 18-30 years with Graves' hyperthyroidism. This chain uses TRBV4-1 with TRBJ2-7; D is possibly TRBD2 (6 bases). Sequencing was done on a sample of blood. DNA for the CDR3: TGCGCCAGCAGCCAAGGACGGGACTTTTTGGGCGAGCAGTACTTC. The encoded protein is CASSQGRDFLGEQYF.